The 26 T cell receptor delta chains below all came from one sample that was sequenced in a study of gamma-delta chains in newborns, infants, children (dated by TCRdb to the late 2010s). The instrument was an Illumina MiSeq. TCRdb reanalyzed the public reads with the CATT caller, and identical DNA sequences were merged afterwards. Present in this sample are about 4,000 delta-chain clones, 44% of which were seen just once. Clones ranked in the top ten supply over 8.5% of the sample. Sequences were derived from blood, sampled at week 6. These receptors were taken from a child who was a newborn, infant or young child, either healthy, febrile or measles-vaccinated (not recorded which).

The V and J genes are TRDV2 and TRDJ3, with 8 bases aligning to TRDD3. Trimming at V came to 0 bases and at J to 4 bases, leaving 1 base not matched to a gene. Germline lookup yields CDR1 GEAIGNYY and CDR2 EKD. This CDR3 has 16 residues. In DNA, the CDR3 is TGTGCCTGTGACACCGTGGGGGATTGGGACACCCGACAGATGTTTTTC. Protein: CACDTVGDWDTRQMFF.

The chain carries TRDV3 and TRDJ1; 7 bases align to TRDD3. This CDR3 has 19 amino acids. Germline CDR1 TVYSNPD, CDR2 GDNSRS (reference sequence). J was trimmed by 0 bases and V by 0 bases; bases with no gene match: 19. CDR3: CAFRPFSLPWGTNTDKLIF. The CDR3 coding sequence is TGTGCCTTTAGACCCTTCTCGCTTCCGTGGGGGACCAACACCGATAAACTCATCTTT.

V and J are TRDV1 and TRDJ1; D is perhaps TRDD3 (5 bases). Between the trimmed V and J ends, which lost 4 bases and 3 bases, there was a span of 18 bases. CDR3 size: 16 residues. CDR1 is TSWWSYY, CDR2 QGS, per germline. This CDR3 reads CALGAQTGSWPDKLIF. In DNA, the CDR3 is TGTGCTCTTGGGGCCCAGACGGGATCTTGGCCCGATAAACTCATCTTT.

Of note for this clone: A much larger clone differs from this one at a single base, so this may be a read error. V is TRDV2 and J is TRDJ2; 9 bases match TRDD3. Losses at the gene ends were 0 bases for V and 4 bases for J; bases not matched to a gene: 8. This CDR3 has 17 residues. CDR1 GEAIGNYY and CDR2 EKD come from the germline V gene. CDR3 residues: CACDTVQGDTRTAQLFF. The CDR3, as DNA: TGTGCCTGTGACACCGTACAGGGGGATACCCGGACAGCACAACTCTTCTTT.

This clone showed up just once. The junction differs from germline at one of its ends, possibly a read error. Additional DNA sequences in this sample encode the identical CDR3. V usage is TRDV1 and J usage is TRDJ1, with 9 bases fitting TRDD3. The CDR3 is made up of 20 amino acids. Germline V gene sequence: CDR1 TSWWSYY, CDR2 QGS. CDR3 nucleotide sequence: TGTGCTCTTGGGGATTCCTTCCTCCCTGGGGGATGCCGAGACACTGATAAACTCATCTTT. Protein: CALGDSFLPGGCRDTDKLIF.

This clone was counted a few times. The chain links TRDV1 to TRDJ1; maybe TRDD3 (5 bases). This CDR3 comprises 19 residues. Trimming removed 1 base at V and 0 bases at J, with 21 bases between. Germline V lookup: CDR1 TSWWSYY, CDR2 QGS. The CDR3 region is CALGEQAPGAGEYTDKLIF. The CDR3 bases are TGTGCTCTTGGGGAACAGGCCCCGGGTGCAGGGGAGTACACCGATAAACTCATCTTT.

V usage is TRDV1 and J usage is TRDJ2; the D gene is possibly TRDD2 (5 bases). Trimming stripped 2 bases from V and 6 bases from J, with 22 bases between. CDR3 length: 18 amino acids. Germline V gene data show CDR1 as TSWWSYY and CDR2 as QGS. CDR3 in DNA: TGTGCTCTTGGGGAAGTGACCCTTCTCGTAGATTTTGCAGCACAACTCTTCTTT. This codes for CALGEVTLLVDFAAQLFF.

V is TRAV29/DV5 and J is TRDJ1; 8 bases fit TRDD3. Germline CDR1 and CDR2: NSMFDY and ISSIKDK. The V segment lost 6 bases and the J segment 8 bases; nucleotides outside the gene matches: 21. This CDR3 spans 16 amino acids. DNA for the CDR3: TGTGCAGTACCCTTCCCGGGTGGACTGGGGGCCCGAAAACTCATCTTT. Protein sequence: CAVPFPGGLGARKLIF.

Concerning this clone: Mismatch with germline at one junction end may stem from a read error. The chain combines TRDV2 with TRDJ3; 11 bases fit TRDD3. This CDR3 is built from 20 residues. Germline CDR1 is GEAIGNYY and CDR2 is EKD. The CDR3 DNA reads as TGTGCCTGTGACCCGGCTGGGGGATACTCTAGCTCCTGGGACACCCGACGGATGTTTTTC. It specifies CACDPAGGYSSSWDTRRMFF.

As concerns this clone: A much larger clone differs by one base, so this may be a read error. The V gene is TRDV1, the J gene TRDJ1, with TRDD3 identical over 11 bases. This CDR3 comprises 19 residues. V trimming: 7 bases; J trimming: 0 bases; junction bases outside the gene matches: 16. Germline loops: CDR1 TSWWSYY, CDR2 QGS. The CDR3 sequence is CALEAPPHGGYGNTDKLIF. The CDR3, as DNA: TGTGCTCTTGAGGCCCCTCCGCATGGGGGATACGGGAACACCGATAAACTCATCTTT.

This sequence joins TRDV3 and TRDJ1, with TRDD3 identical over 8 bases. J gave up 0 bases and V 2 bases, and 5 bases lay outside the gene matches. The germline V gene has CDR1 TVYSNPD and CDR2 GDNSRS (reference sequence). This CDR3 has 14 residues. The CDR3 region is CAFFWGTYTDKLIF. CDR3 in DNA: TGTGCCTTTTTCTGGGGGACCTACACCGATAAACTCATCTTT.

This clone was counted a few times. The chain links TRDV2 to TRDJ1; 13 nucleotides line up with TRDD3. Trimming removed 1 base from V and 2 bases from J; junction bases left unmatched: 9. The CDR3 totals 18 residues. Per germline, CDR1 GEAIGNYY and CDR2 EKD. Written as DNA, the CDR3 is TGTGCCTGTGACACAAGTACTGGGGGATACGAAAGAACCGATAAACTCATCTTT. It yields the protein CACDTSTGGYERTDKLIF.

This clone has a handful of counts. The chain employs TRDV1 and TRDJ1; TRDD2 aligns across 8 bases. Germline trimming cut 7 bases from V and 1 base from J; bases unmatched to any gene: 17. The V gene's germline CDR1 is TSWWSYY and CDR2 QGS. The length of the CDR3 is 18 residues. This CDR3 reads CALEWVLPTPTGTDKLIF. Written as DNA, the CDR3 is TGTGCTCTTGAATGGGTACTTCCTACGCCTACGGGCACCGATAAACTCATCTTT.

This clone showed up just a few times. This specimen includes other DNA sequences encoding the same CDR3. The rearrangement joins TRDV1 to TRDJ1, with 9 bases aligning to TRDD3. The CDR3 is made up of 21 amino acids. CDR1 TSWWSYY and CDR2 QGS come from the germline V gene. The J segment lost 5 bases and the V segment lost 1 base, leaving 23 bases of the junction unmatched. The CDR3 sequence: CALGERSLLSWGIGVLDKLIF. CDR3 nucleotides: TGTGCTCTTGGGGAACGTTCCCTTCTCTCCTGGGGGATCGGGGTGTTGGATAAACTCATCTTT.

This CDR3 reads CALGELGFPTWDTRCTDKLIF. Written as DNA, the CDR3 is TGTGCTCTTGGGGAACTGGGATTTCCTACGTGGGATACGCGCTGCACCGATAAACTCATCTTT. This chain uses TRDV1 with TRDJ1; D might be TRDD3 (8 bases). Germline CDR1 is TSWWSYY and CDR2 is QGS. Trimming pared 0 bases from V and 1 base from J, leaving 27 bases between. The CDR3 consists of 21 residues.

The chain couples TRDV2 to TRDJ3, with a weak D call TRDD3 (6 bases). This CDR3 comprises 19 residues. CDR1 is GEAIGNYY, CDR2 EKD, per germline. The V gene lost 0 bases and the J gene lost 0 bases, with 14 bases spanning the gap. In DNA, the CDR3 is TGTGCCTGTGACACCATGGTGGGGGTTTTCTCCTGGGACACCCGACAGATGTTTTTC. This translates into CACDTMVGVFSWDTRQMFF.

Notes on this clone: The same CDR3 also results from other DNA sequences found in this sample. V and J are TRDV2 and TRDJ2; 8 bases line up with TRDD3. Germline assignment: CDR1 GEAIGNYY and CDR2 EKD. V trimming: 3 bases; J trimming: 3 bases; junction bases outside the gene matches: 8. The CDR3 spans 16 residues. DNA for the CDR3: TGTGCCTGTGACTTCGTACTGGGGGGTCTGACAGCACAACTCTTCTTT. Amino acids: CACDFVLGGLTAQLFF.

Remarks on this clone: This may stem from a read error, because a much larger clone lies one nucleotide away. This rearrangement joins TRDV2 to TRDJ1; 13 bases are shared with TRDD3. This CDR3 region has 14 residues. CDR1 is GEAIGNYY, CDR2 EKD, per germline. The ends lost 3 bases at V and 9 bases at J; junction bases unmatched: 6. The CDR3 loop is CACDLLGDTDELIF. DNA for the CDR3: TGTGCCTGTGACCTACTGGGGGATACGGACGAACTCATCTTT.

This clone is large within its sample. The rearrangement links TRDV1 to TRDJ2; 13 bases agree with TRDD3. V lost 4 bases, J lost 1 base, and 15 bases stayed unmatched. Per the germline V gene, CDR1 is TSWWSYY and CDR2 is QGS. This CDR3 is 21 amino acids long. The CDR3 DNA reads TGTGCTCTTGGGGTCCAACTGGGGGATACGCTACCATCTCGTTTGACAGCACAACTCTTCTTT. It translates to CALGVQLGDTLPSRLTAQLFF.

Worth noting for this clone: A much bigger clone sits one base away, suggesting this may be a read error. The chain joins TRDV2 to TRDJ3, with 8 bases identical to TRDD3. The CDR3 sequence is 20 residues long. Germline V CDR1 and CDR2: GEAIGNYY, EKD. The CDR3 DNA reads as TGTGCCTGTGACACTGTACTGGGGGCCTCTAGCTCCTGGGACGCCCGACAGATGTTTTTC. Encoded protein: CACDTVLGASSSWDARQMFF.

Regarding this clone: The junction does not match germline at one end; this may be a read error. The rearrangement uses TRDV1 and TRDJ1; 8 nucleotides align to TRDD2. The CDR3 is 22 amino acids. Germline V lookup: CDR1 TSWWSYY, CDR2 QGS. CDR3 coding DNA: TGTGCTCTTGGGGAACGCGTTCTTCCTACGTTTGGGCCGTTCAAGTACACCGGTAAACTCATCTTT. Amino acid sequence: CALGERVLPTFGPFKYTGKLIF.

V gene TRDV3 combines with J gene TRDJ1; 11 bases align to TRDD3. The germline CDR1 and CDR2 sequences are TVYSNPD and GDNSRS (reference sequence). The CDR3 is 18 amino acids. With V trimmed by 4 bases and J by 2 bases, 18 bases remained unmatched. As DNA, the CDR3 is TGTGCCTCCGCTCTTCTCGACTGGGGGATATCACCGACCGATAAACTCATCTTT. Translating it yields CASALLDWGISPTDKLIF.

As to this clone: A much larger clone differs by one base, so this may be a read error. The same CDR3 is also encoded by other DNA sequences in this sample. The chain combines TRDV2 with TRDJ1; weak D call: TRDD3 (6 bases). Germline assignment: CDR1 GEAIGNYY and CDR2 EKD. V lost 0 bases and J 0 bases, leaving 19 bases between the germline ends. The CDR3 is 18 amino acids. The CDR3, as DNA: TGTGCCTGTGACACCGTTGGCTGGGGCTTCAAGTACACCGATAAACTCATCTTT. It yields the protein CACDTVGWGFKYTDKLIF.

By frequency in the sample, this clone is medium-sized. This rearrangement joins TRDV2 to TRDJ1, with 12 nucleotides matching TRDD3. Germline assignment: CDR1 GEAIGNYY and CDR2 EKD. This CDR3 is built from 19 residues. V was clipped by 0 bases and J by 2 bases; unmatched bases: 12. The CDR3 coding sequence is TGTGCCTGTGACACCGGAGGGTACTGGGGGATACTTGGAACCGATAAACTCATCTTT. Its protein is CACDTGGYWGILGTDKLIF.

This clone was seen a few times. The sample contains more than one DNA sequence encoding this CDR3. The CDR3 nucleotides read TGTGCCTGTGGAAGGCGCGCGAAAAACCCTACCGATAAACTCATCTTT. Translating gives CACGRRAKNPTDKLIF. The chain joins TRDV2 to TRDJ1; D is unresolved. CDR1 is GEAIGNYY, CDR2 EKD, per germline. Trimming removed 5 bases at V and 2 bases at J, with 20 bases between. This CDR3 comprises 16 residues.

This clone appeared once. The chain joins TRDV1 to TRDJ1; the match to TRDD3 covers 8 bases. Trimming cost V 8 bases and J 0 bases; bases outside gene matches: 23. The CDR3 covers 20 residues. CDR1 and CDR2 from the germline V gene are TSWWSYY and QGS. The chain's CDR3 is CALTRDLFYWGGPYTDKLIF. The CDR3 region has the DNA TGTGCTCTTACACGAGACCTTTTTTACTGGGGGGGGCCGTACACCGATAAACTCATCTTT.